This is a list of T cell receptor beta chains from one sample in a study of blood T cell repertoires in COVID-19. The method was immunoSEQ multiplex PCR; TCRdb's version includes in-frame clones alone and lacks a portion of them. Of approximately 180,000 clones listed, approximately 92% were seen once; the top ten hold about 2.2%. The sequencing input was PBMCs or T cells enriched from blood (not recorded which). The receptors derive from a woman between 40 and 50 years old with acute COVID-19. The CDR3 runs from the conserved cysteine through the conserved F or W. The D gene is left open where the match is weak. The size entry is marked missing in some rows and otherwise reads once, few, many or a size class.

d_gene	j_gene	v_gene	abundance	CDR3aa	CDR3nt
TRBD1	TRBJ2-7	TRBV2	NA	CASSEGQGITGPSYEQYF	TGTGCCAGCAGTGAAGGACAGGGAATAACGGGGCCTAGCTACGAGCAGTACTTC
NA	TRBJ1-1	TRBV5-1	NA	CASSYDGGNTEAFF	TGCGCCAGCAGTTATGACGGGGGGAACACTGAAGCTTTCTTT
TRBD1	TRBJ1-5	TRBV6-5	once	CASTGTGDLQPQHF	TGTGCCAGCACCGGGACAGGGGATCTTCAGCCCCAGCATTTT
NA	TRBJ1-4	TRBV7-9	NA	CASSPPGGEENEKLFF	TGTGCCAGCAGCCCCCCGGGAGGGGAGGAGAATGAAAAACTGTTTTTT
TRBD1	TRBJ1-1	TRBV11-2	once	CARRRGEYRGMNTEAFF	TGTGCCCGGAGGAGGGGGGAGTACAGGGGAATGAACACTGAAGCTTTCTTT
TRBD1	TRBJ2-6	TRBV6-5	NA	CASSPDRAGANVLTF	TGTGCCAGCAGTCCAGACAGGGCTGGGGCCAACGTCCTGACTTTC
TRBD1	TRBJ1-2	TRBV6-6	once	CASSPTGDYGYTF	TGTGCCAGCAGTCCAACAGGGGACTATGGCTACACCTTC
TRBD2	TRBJ2-7	TRBV4-2	NA	CASSQPAGGRINEQYF	TGTGCCAGCAGCCAACCCGCGGGGGGGCGTATCAACGAGCAGTACTTC
TRBD1	TRBJ1-5	TRBV7-8	NA	CASSLGGQGAGQPQHF	TGTGCCAGCAGCTTAGGGGGACAGGGGGCAGGTCAGCCCCAGCATTTT
TRBD1	TRBJ2-4	TRBV4-1	NA	CASSQEDRTLGIQYF	TGCGCCAGCAGCCAGGAGGACAGGACCTTAGGGATTCAGTACTTC
TRBD2	TRBJ2-3	TRBV2	once	CASTSRLRGDTDTQYF	TGTGCCAGCACCTCCAGGTTGCGGGGGGACACAGATACGCAGTATTTT
NA	TRBJ2-7	TRBV18	once	CASSPQGEEQYF	TGTGCCAGCTCCCCCCAGGGTGAGGAGCAGTACTTC
TRBD1	TRBJ1-6	TRBV11-2	NA	CASSSDRPLGASPLHF	TGTGCCAGCAGCTCGGACAGGCCTTTGGGGGCTTCACCCCTCCACTTT
NA	TRBJ1-5	TRBV19	NA	CASSIRRYSNQPQHF	TGTGCCAGTAGTATACGGCGGTATAGCAATCAGCCCCAGCATTTT
TRBD2	TRBJ2-1	TRBV6-2/TRBV6-3	NA	CASSQRLPGGDNEQFF	TGTGCCAGCAGTCAACGTCTCCCGGGGGGGGACAATGAGCAGTTCTTC
NA	TRBJ2-7	TRBV6-5	NA	CASTAVPTYEQYF	TGTGCCAGCACGGCGGTTCCCACCTACGAGCAGTACTTC